These 5 T cell receptor beta chains came from one sample sequenced in a study of T-cell reconstitution after alpha-beta-depleted transplantation in children. Unique molecular identifiers were incorporated into the prepared TCRbeta library. MiXCR, run by TCRdb on the PCR reads, gives a single entry per CDR3 protein. The sample has approximately 520,000 distinct CDR3 sequences; around 10% are singletons. Here the sequenced sample was PBMCs, mostly from graft donor cells, taken 180 days after TCRalphabeta/CD19-depleted stem cell transplant. These receptors came from a female patient aged 2 to 10 who had a stem cell transplant for aplastic anemia, so the T cells may come from the graft donor.

This clonotype was seen a few times. J is TRBJ1-1 and V is TRBV4-3, with D possibly matching TRBD1 (5 bases). V was clipped by 0 bases and J by 11 bases, with 13 bases between them. Germline assignment: CDR1 LGHNA and CDR2 YSLEER. The CDR3 consists of 13 residues. The CDR3 DNA sequence: TGCGCCAGCAGCCAAGATCAGGGTCTGGGGGCTTTCTTT. Translation gives CASSQDQGLGAFF.

This clonotype was detected ten times or more. V gene TRBV12-3 or TRBV12-4 combines with J gene TRBJ1-3, with unresolved D. Trimming cost V 5 bases and J 0 bases, with 11 bases left between them. This CDR3 spans 15 amino acids. The CDR3 DNA follows: TGTGCCAGCAGTCTAAAACAGTTCTCTGGAAACACCATATATTTT. Encoded protein: CASSLKQFSGNTIYF.

This clonotype was recorded at least ten times. Here the CDR3 reads CASSSAGDSQETQYF. Here the CDR3 DNA reads TGTGCCAGCAGCTCCGCGGGGGACAGCCAAGAGACCCAGTACTTC. The V call is TRBV21-1, the J call TRBJ2-5; TRBD1 was called by the table and not checked on the DNA. TRBV21-1 is listed as a pseudogene. The CDR3 is made up of 15 amino acids.

This clonotype appeared a few times. This chain links TRBV20-1 with TRBJ1-5; D ambiguous. From germline, CDR1 is DFQATT and CDR2 SNEGSKA (reference sequence). Trimming stripped 3 bases from V and 0 bases from J, with 9 bases between. The CDR3 is 14 residues long. The CDR3 is CSARTENSNQPQHF. The CDR3, as DNA: TGCAGTGCTAGGACCGAGAATAGCAATCAGCCCCAGCATTTT.

This sequence joins TRBV4-3 and TRBJ1-2, with D tentatively TRBD1 (5 bases). CDR3 length: 15 residues. Trimming left V 0 bases short and J 3 bases short, with 11 bases between. CDR1 is LGHNA and CDR2 is YSLEER in the germline V gene. The DNA for the CDR3 is TGCGCCAGCAGCCAAGACGGGGCCACTCACTATGGCTACACCTTC. The encoded protein is CASSQDGATHYGYTF.